This T cell receptor beta chain was recovered during a study of T cell responses to AZD1222 COVID-19 vaccine listed by TCRdb under 2021. Looking at the study overall: A total of about 250 trial participants underwent TCR sequencing, of whom nearly 210 had received two doses of AZD1222 and roughly 26 had received two doses of the MenACWY control vaccine. Trial participants were enrolled by age into subgroups of 18-55, 56-69 and 70-plus years, and around 150, 28 and 57 TCR-sequenced participants, respectively, were included in these subgroups. Beyond this particular receptor, the publication reports: After two AZD1222 doses, spike-specific TCR breadth and depth were significantly higher than at day 0 and than in MenACWY recipients. Most participants were white British and females outnumbered males, and the authors suggested that clonal diversity may have been underestimated. Conclusions about previously exposed vaccinees are limited because only six or seven AZD1222 recipients were SARS-CoV-2 seropositive at baseline. Because no samples from the day 14 peak response were available, repertoires could be characterized only after the peak T cell response. The 56-69-year group was small, and its depth increase did not reach significance, likely because of low power. Vaccine-associated CD4 TCRs spanned the whole spike protein, with dominant responses in regions 160-218 and 743-854. Epitopes outside the regions mutated in the B.1.351 and B.1.1.7 variants were reportedly recognized by nearly half of the unique spike-specific TCRs.

The CDR3, from cysteine to phenylalanine, totals 14 residues. Just the 42-base CDR3 DNA is kept, in frame starting at base 1. The germline V gene gives CDR1 as MDHEN and CDR2 as SYDVKM. The germline ends are 14 bases apart after V is trimmed by 7 bases and J by 2 bases. The CDR3 regions of human TCRbeta chains were subjected to immunosequencing. In the paper's pipeline: Repertoire TCRs were checked for matches against a reference library of SARS-CoV-2-specific TCRs that had been generated using the MIRA antigen-specificity platform. Breadth meant the fraction of unique TCRs that were SARS-CoV-2-associated, whereas depth meant the fraction of total T cells that were SARS-CoV-2-associated. Using the MIRA data, every spike-specific TCR was mapped to the spike region that the TCR reacted to and assigned to either a CD4 or a CD8 class. Log10-transformed breadth and depth values were compared by one-way ANOVA with Sidak's multiple comparisons tests. TCRdb provides this immuneACCESS table in a form limited to in-frame rearrangements. Some clones are lacking; in checked studies, under half of them reflect an unresolved V gene, and why the rest are absent is not known. That table furnishes V, J and clone size, whereas the DNA furnished D and trimming. For this sample there are approximately 150,000 clones; around 90% appear just once. Clones ranked in the top ten supply about 1.8% of the sample.

With regard to this clone: The antigen it binds to is not known. Nothing much larger sits one base from this clone, and base qualities are not available.

The sample's time point label, in plain terms: about 28 days (+/-7) after the second vaccine dose. Because spike-specific TCR depth and breadth did not differ between the two schedules, AZD1222 recipients who got a second dose at roughly 4 weeks were pooled with those who got a second dose at roughly 12 weeks. Vaccinee samples came from UK trials COV001 and COV002, including a single-blind randomized controlled phase 2/3 trial of AZD1222 (ChAdOx1 nCoV-19) in healthy adults. For TCRbeta chain sequencing, PBMC samples were collected from trial participants at day 0 and at day 28 after the second dose.

The sample here was peripheral blood, taken 28 days after the second AZD1222 dose. The TCR comes from an adult who received the AZD1222 COVID-19 vaccine. The chain is encoded by TRBV28 joined to TRBJ2-5; the best D guess is TRBD2, with 6 bases matching. The CDR3 amino acid sequence is: CASTKRRVQETQYF. The bases read TGTGCCAGCACCAAACGGAGGGTACAAGAGACCCAGTACTTC.